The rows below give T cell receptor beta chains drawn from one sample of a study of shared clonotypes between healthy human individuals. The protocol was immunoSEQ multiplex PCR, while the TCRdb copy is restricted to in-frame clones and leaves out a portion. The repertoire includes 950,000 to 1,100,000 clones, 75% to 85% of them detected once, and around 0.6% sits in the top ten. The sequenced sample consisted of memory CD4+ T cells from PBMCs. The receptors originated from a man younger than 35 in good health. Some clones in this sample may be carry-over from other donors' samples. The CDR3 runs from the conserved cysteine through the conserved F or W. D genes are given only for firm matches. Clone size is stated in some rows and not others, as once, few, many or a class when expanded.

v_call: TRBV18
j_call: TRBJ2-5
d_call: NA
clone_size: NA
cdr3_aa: CASSPLVLGAETQYF
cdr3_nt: TGTGCCAGCTCACCTCTCGTCTTGGGGGCGGAGACCCAGTACTTC

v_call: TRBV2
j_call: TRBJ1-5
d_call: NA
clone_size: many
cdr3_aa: CASSWDAELSNQPQHF
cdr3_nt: TGTGCCAGCAGTTGGGACGCGGAGTTGAGCAATCAGCCCCAGCATTTT

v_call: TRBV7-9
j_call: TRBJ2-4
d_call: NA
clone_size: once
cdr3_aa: CASSLAREVENIQYF
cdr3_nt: TGTGCCAGCAGCTTAGCCAGGGAAGTCGAGAACATTCAGTACTTC

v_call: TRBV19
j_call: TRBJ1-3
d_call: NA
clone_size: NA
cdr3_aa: CASRGRRSSSGNTIYF
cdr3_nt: TGTGCCAGTAGGGGACGGCGTTCTTCCTCTGGAAACACCATATATTTT

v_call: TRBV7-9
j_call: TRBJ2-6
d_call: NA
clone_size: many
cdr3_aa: CASSLGGAGANVLTF
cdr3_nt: TGTGCCAGCAGCTTAGGAGGAGCTGGGGCCAACGTCCTGACTTTC

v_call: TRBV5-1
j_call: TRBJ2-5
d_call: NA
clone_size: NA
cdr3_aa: CASSLKGTQYF
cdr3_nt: TGCGCCAGCAGCTTAAAAGGGACCCAGTACTTC

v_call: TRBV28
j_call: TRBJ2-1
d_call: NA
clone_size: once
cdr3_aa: CASHDGHNEQFF
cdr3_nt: TGTGCCAGCCACGATGGCCACAATGAGCAGTTCTTC

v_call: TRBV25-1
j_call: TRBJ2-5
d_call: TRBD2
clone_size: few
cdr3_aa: CASSEGLAGVETQYF
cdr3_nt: TGTGCCAGCAGTGAAGGACTAGCGGGAGTAGAGACCCAGTACTTC

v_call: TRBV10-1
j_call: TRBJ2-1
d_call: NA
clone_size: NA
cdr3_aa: CASPPNHEQFF
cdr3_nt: TGCGCCAGCCCCCCAAACCATGAGCAGTTCTTC

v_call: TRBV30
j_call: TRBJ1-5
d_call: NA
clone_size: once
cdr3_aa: CAWSLGEGQPQHF
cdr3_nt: TGTGCCTGGAGTCTAGGGGAGGGACAGCCCCAGCATTTT

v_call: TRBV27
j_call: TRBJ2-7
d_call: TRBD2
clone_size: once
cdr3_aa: CASSSRLALGEQYF
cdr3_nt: TGTGCCAGCAGTTCACGACTAGCGCTAGGCGAGCAGTACTTC

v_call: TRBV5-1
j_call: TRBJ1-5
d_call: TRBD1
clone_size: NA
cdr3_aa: CASSLAGQANQPQHF
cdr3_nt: TGCGCCAGCAGCTTGGCGGGACAGGCAAATCAGCCCCAGCATTTT

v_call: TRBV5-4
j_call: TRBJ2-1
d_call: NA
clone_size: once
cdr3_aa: CASSSTGQQFF
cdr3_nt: TGTGCCAGCAGCTCTACAGGTCAGCAGTTCTTC

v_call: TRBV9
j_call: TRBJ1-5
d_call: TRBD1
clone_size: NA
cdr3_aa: CASSVGTGNQPQHF
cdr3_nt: TGTGCCAGCAGCGTAGGGACAGGGAATCAGCCCCAGCATTTT

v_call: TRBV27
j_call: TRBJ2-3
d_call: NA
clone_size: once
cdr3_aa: CASSPTTYGDTQYF
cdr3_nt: TGTGCCAGCAGTCCGACCACCTACGGGGATACGCAGTATTTT

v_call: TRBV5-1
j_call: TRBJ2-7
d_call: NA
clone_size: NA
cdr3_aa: CASSLEGTLVYEQYF
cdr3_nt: TGCGCCAGCAGCTTGGAGGGCACGCTAGTCTACGAGCAGTACTTC

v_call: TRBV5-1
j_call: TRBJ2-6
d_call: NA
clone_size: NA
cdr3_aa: CASSRSSGANVLTF
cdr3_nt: TGCGCCAGCAGCCGTTCCTCTGGGGCCAACGTCCTGACTTTC

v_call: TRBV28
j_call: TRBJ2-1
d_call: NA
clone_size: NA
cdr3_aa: CASSFEGEQFF
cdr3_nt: TGTGCCAGCAGTTTTGAGGGAGAGCAGTTCTTC

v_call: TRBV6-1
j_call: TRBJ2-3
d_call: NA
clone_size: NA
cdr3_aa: CASSVGAGTDTQYF
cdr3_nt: TGTGCCAGCAGTGTGGGGGCGGGCACAGATACGCAGTATTTT

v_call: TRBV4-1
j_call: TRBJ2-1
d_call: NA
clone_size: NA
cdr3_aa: CASSQGLDREQFF
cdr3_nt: TGCGCCAGCAGCCAAGGACTAGACCGTGAGCAGTTCTTC

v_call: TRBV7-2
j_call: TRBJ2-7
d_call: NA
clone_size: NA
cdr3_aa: CASSRAYEQYF
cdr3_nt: TGTGCCAGCAGCCGAGCCTACGAGCAGTACTTC

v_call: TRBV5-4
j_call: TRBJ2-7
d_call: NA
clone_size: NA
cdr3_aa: CASSLASGVPYEQYF
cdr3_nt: TGTGCCAGCAGCTTGGCCTCAGGGGTCCCCTACGAGCAGTACTTC

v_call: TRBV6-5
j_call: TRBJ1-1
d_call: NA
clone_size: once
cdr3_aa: CASSYSVQAHTEAFF
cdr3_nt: TGTGCCAGCAGTTACTCGGTCCAGGCCCACACTGAAGCTTTCTTT

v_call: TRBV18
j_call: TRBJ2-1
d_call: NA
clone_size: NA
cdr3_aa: CASSPPGRNEQFF
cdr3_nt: TGTGCCAGCTCACCACCGGGGAGGAATGAGCAGTTCTTC

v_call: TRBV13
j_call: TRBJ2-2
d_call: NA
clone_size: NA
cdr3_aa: CASSLGQAERRTGELFF
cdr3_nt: TGTGCCAGCAGCTTAGGCCAGGCCGAGCGCAGGACCGGGGAGCTGTTTTTT

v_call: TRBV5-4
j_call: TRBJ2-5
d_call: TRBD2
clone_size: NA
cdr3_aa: CASSGGTSGSQETQYF
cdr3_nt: TGTGCCAGCAGCGGTGGGACTAGCGGGAGTCAAGAGACCCAGTACTTC

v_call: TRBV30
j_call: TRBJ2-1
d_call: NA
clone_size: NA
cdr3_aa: CAWSVGFFESGAKSYNEQFF
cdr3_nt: TGTGCCTGGAGTGTAGGCTTTTTTGAATCGGGGGCGAAGTCCTACAATGAGCAGTTCTTC

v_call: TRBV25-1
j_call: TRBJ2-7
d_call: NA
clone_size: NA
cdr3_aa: CASRPNAIYEQYF
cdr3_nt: TGTGCCAGCAGACCCAACGCTATCTACGAGCAGTACTTC

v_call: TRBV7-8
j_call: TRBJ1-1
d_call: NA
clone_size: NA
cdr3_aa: CASSLEWATEAFF
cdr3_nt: TGTGCCAGCAGCTTAGAGTGGGCCACTGAAGCTTTCTTT

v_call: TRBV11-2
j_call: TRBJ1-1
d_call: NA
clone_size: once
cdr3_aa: CASRLGQNTEAFF
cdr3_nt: TGTGCCAGCAGGTTGGGACAGAACACTGAAGCTTTCTTT

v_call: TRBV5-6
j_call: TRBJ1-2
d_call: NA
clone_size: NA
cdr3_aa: CASRRTWDGYTF
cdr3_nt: TGTGCCAGCAGACGGACATGGGATGGCTACACCTTC

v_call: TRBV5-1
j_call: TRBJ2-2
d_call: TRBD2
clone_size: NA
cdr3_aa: CASSLGPSGMTGELFF
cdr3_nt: TGCGCCAGCAGCTTGGGCCCTAGCGGGATGACCGGGGAGCTGTTTTTT

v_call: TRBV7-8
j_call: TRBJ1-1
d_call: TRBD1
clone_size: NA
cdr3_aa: CASSSTGATEAFF
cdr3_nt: TGTGCCAGCAGCTCCACAGGGGCCACTGAAGCTTTCTTT

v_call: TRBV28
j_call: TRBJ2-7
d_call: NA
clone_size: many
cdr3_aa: CASSSPSGATYEQYF
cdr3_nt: TGTGCCAGCAGTTCCCCATCCGGGGCTACCTACGAGCAGTACTTC

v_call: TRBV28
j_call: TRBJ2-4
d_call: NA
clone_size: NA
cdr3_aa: CASSLPRRKNIQYF
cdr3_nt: TGTGCCAGCAGTTTGCCCCGACGGAAAAACATTCAGTACTTC

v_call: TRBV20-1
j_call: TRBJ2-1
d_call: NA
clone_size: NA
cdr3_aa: CSASRRGEQFF
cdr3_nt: TGCAGTGCTAGTCGAAGGGGAGAGCAGTTCTTC

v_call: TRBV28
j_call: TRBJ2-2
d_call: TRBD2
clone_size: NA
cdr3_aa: CASSPSGSSSGELFF
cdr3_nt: TGTGCCAGCAGCCCGAGCGGGAGTTCTTCCGGGGAGCTGTTTTTT

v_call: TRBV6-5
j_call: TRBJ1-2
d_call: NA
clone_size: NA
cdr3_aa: CASSRRAGINYGYTF
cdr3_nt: TGTGCCAGCAGCCGCCGGGCAGGAATTAACTATGGCTACACCTTC

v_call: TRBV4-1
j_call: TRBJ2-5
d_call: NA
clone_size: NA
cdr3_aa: CASSQDRTPWETQYF
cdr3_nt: TGCGCCAGCAGCCAAGACCGGACACCCTGGGAGACCCAGTACTTC

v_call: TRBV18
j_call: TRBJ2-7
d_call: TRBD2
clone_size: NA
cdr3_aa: CASSQGLPYPYEQYF
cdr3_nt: TGTGCCAGCTCACAGGGACTACCTTACCCCTACGAGCAGTACTTC

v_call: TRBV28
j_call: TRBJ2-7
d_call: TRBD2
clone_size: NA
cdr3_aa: CASRLPAAAGGLIEQYF
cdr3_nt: TGTGCCAGCAGACTACCGGCGGCAGCGGGAGGGCTCATTGAGCAGTACTTC

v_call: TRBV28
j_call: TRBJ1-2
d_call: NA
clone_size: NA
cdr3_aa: CASSLGLSNYGYTF
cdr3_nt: TGTGCCAGCAGTCTCGGGTTGTCTAACTATGGCTACACCTTC

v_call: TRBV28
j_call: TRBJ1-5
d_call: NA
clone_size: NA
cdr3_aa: CASSPFSNQPQHF
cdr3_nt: TGTGCCAGCAGTCCTTTTTCCAATCAGCCCCAGCATTTT

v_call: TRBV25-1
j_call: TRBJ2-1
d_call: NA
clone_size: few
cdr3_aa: CGNSQGFF
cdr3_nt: TGTGGGAATTCACAGGGGTTCTTC

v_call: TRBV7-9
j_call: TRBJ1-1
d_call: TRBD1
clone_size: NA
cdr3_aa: CASSSGQGARPAISSGAFF
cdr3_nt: TGTGCCAGCAGCTCTGGACAGGGGGCCCGACCAGCGATAAGTAGTGGAGCTTTCTTT

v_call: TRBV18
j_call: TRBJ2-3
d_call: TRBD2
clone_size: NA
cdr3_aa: CASSPRTSGRPDTQYF
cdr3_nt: TGTGCCAGCTCACCCAGGACTAGCGGGAGGCCCGATACGCAGTATTTT

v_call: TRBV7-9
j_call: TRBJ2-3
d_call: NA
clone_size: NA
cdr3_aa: CASSFRGDSTDTQYF
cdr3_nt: TGTGCCAGCAGCTTTCGTGGGGACTCCACAGATACGCAGTATTTT

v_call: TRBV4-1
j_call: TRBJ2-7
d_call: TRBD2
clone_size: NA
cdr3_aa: CASSQVPAGVDGEQYF
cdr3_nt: TGCGCCAGCAGCCAAGTTCCAGCGGGAGTAGACGGCGAGCAGTACTTC

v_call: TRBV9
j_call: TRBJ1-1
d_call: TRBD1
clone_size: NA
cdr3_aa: CASSPTGTVNTEAFF
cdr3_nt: TGTGCCAGCAGCCCGACCGGGACAGTAAACACTGAAGCTTTCTTT

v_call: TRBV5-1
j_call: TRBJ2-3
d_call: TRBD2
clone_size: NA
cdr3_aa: CASSALAGGTTDTQYF
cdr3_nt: TGCGCCAGCAGCGCGCTAGCGGGAGGGACCACAGATACGCAGTATTTT

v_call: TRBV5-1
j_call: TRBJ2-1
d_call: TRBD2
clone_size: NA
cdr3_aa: CASSSQGAGASNEQFF
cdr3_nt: TGCGCCAGCAGCTCCCAGGGAGCGGGAGCTTCCAATGAGCAGTTCTTC

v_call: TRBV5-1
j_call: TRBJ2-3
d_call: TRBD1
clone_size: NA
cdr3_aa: CASSFQTGISTDTQYF
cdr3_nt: TGCGCCAGCAGCTTCCAGACAGGGATCAGCACAGATACGCAGTATTTT

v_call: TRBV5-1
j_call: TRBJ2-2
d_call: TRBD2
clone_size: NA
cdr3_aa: CASSLVPREGNTGELFF
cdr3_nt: TGCGCCAGCAGCTTGGTACCGCGGGAGGGTAACACCGGGGAGCTGTTTTTT